This entry is about one T cell receptor beta chain. The V and J ends lost 1 base and 4 bases respectively, with 13 bases between them. The germline CDR1 and CDR2 sequences are SNHLY and FYNNEI. This CDR3 spans 15 amino acids. The data belong to a study of blood T cell repertoires in COVID-19. Overall study context: PBMCs, B-cell-depleted T cells, or T cells were the source of the cDNA or gDNA that made up the material.

Authors' analysis steps: For nucleated cells, counts were estimated from reference gene primer amplification. Using immunoSEQ multiplex PCR, the repertoire was profiled, and TCRdb retains in-frame clones only, with some absent. V and J calls and clone size follow that table, whereas D and trimming were derived from the DNA. The sample contains over 150,000 clones, approximately 84% of which appear only once. Sequencing was done on a sample of peripheral blood. This clonotype was obtained from a human donor in a cohort sampled during active COVID-19. The chain is built from TRBV2 and TRBJ1-1, with D possibly TRBD1 on 6 matching bases. CDR3 protein: CASSEGGGRGTEAFF. As DNA, the CDR3 is TGTGCCAGCAGTGAAGGAGGGGGACGGGGCACTGAAGCTTTCTTT. Based on the CDR3 plus reference TRBV2 and TRBJ1-1, the full variable domain is EPEVTQTPSHQVTQMGQEVILRCVPISNHLYFYWYRQILGQKVEFLVSFYNNEISEKSEIFDDQFSVERPDGSNFTLKIRSTKLEDSAMYFCASSEGGGRGTEAFFGQGTRLTVV.